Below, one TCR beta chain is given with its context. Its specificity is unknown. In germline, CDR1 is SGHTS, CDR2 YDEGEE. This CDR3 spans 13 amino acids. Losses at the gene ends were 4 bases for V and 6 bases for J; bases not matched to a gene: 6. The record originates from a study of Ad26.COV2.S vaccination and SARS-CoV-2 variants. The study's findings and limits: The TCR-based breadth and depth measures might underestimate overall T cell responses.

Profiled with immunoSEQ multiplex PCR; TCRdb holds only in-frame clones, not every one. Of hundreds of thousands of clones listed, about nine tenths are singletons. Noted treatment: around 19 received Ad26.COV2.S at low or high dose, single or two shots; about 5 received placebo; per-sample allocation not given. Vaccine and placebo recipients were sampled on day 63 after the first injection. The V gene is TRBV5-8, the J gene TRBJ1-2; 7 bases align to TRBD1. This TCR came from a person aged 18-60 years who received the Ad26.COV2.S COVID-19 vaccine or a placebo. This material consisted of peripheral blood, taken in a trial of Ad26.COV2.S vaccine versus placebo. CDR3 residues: CASSIRGQNGYTF. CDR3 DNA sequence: TGTGCCAGCAGCATTCGGGGACAGAATGGCTACACCTTC. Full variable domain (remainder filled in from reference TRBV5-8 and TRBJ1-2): EAGVTQSPTHLIKTRGQQATLRCSPISGHTSVYWYQQALGLGLQFLLWYDEGEERNRGNFPPRFSGRQFPNYSSELNVNALELEDSALYLCASSIRGQNGYTFGSGTRLTVV.